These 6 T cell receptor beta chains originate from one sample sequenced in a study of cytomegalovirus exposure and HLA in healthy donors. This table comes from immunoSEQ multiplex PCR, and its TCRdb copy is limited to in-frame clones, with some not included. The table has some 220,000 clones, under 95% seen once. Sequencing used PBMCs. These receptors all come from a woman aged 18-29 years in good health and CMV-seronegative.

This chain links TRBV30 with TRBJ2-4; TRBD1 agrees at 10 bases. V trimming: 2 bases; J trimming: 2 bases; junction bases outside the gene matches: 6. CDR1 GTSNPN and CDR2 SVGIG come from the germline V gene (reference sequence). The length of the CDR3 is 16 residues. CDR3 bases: TGTGCCTGGAGTAGGGGACAGGGGATTTCCAAAAACATTCAGTACTTC. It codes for CAWSRGQGISKNIQYF.

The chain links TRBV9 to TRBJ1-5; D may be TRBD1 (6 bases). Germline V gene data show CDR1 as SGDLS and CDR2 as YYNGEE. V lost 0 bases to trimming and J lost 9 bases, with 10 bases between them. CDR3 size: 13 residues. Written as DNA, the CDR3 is TGTGCCAGCAGCGTAGCCCAAGGGGGGCCCCAGCATTTT. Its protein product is CASSVAQGGPQHF.

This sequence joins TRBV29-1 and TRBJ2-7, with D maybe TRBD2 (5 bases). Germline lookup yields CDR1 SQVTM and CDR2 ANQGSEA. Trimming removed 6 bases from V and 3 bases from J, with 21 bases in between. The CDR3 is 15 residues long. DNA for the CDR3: TGCAGCGTCCTCACCAATCTCCGGGGAAACTACGAGCAGTACTTC. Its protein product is CSVLTNLRGNYEQYF.

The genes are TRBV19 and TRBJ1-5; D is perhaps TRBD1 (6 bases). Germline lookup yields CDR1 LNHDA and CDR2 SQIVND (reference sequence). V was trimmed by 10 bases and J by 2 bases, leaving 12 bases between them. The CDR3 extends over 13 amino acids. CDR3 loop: CATREGGNQPQHF. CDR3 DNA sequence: TGTGCCACAAGGGAGGGGGGCAATCAGCCCCAGCATTTT.

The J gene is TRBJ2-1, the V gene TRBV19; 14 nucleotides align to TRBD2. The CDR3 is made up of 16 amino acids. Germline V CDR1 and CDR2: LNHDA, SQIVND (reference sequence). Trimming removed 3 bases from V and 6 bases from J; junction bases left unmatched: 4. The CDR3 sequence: CASSITGTSGSNEQFF. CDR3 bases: TGTGCCAGTAGTATCACCGGGACTAGCGGGAGCAATGAGCAGTTCTTC.

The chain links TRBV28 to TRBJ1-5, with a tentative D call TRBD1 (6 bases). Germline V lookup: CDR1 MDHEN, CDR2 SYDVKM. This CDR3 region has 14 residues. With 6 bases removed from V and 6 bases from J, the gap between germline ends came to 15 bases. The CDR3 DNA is TGTGCCAGCAGCTATCGACAGGAGAGTCAGCCCCAGCATTTT. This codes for CASSYRQESQPQHF.